What follows are 5 T cell receptor beta chains derived from one specimen sequenced in a study of blood T cell repertoires in COVID-19. Here immunoSEQ multiplex PCR was the method, and the copy in TCRdb shows in-frame clones only, minus some. Found here are about 230,000 clones, 65% to 85% of them singletons; the top ten hold approximately 8%. The sample taken for sequencing was peripheral blood. The receptors derive from a woman of 80 years or more with acute or convalescent COVID-19.

Regarding this clone: One end of the junction is discordant with germline, which a read error may explain. The gene calls are TRBV2 and TRBJ1-6; D gene unclear. CDR3 length equals 10 residues. Germline loops: CDR1 SNHLY, CDR2 FYNNEI. The CDR3 loop reads CASSLQAWKF. DNA of the CDR3: TGTGCCAGCAGTTTGCAGGCCTGGAAGTTT.

J is TRBJ1-4 and V is TRBV25-1; 7 nucleotides agree with TRBD1. V lost 6 bases and J lost 7; bases outside the gene matches: 8. This CDR3 spans 14 amino acids. Per germline, CDR1 MGHDK and CDR2 SYGVNS. CDR3 loop: CASRGQAGGEKLFF. The CDR3 nucleotides are TGTGCCAGCAGAGGACAGGCCGGCGGTGAAAAACTGTTTTTT. Variable domain in full (rest from reference TRBV25-1 and TRBJ1-4): EADIYQTPRYLVIGTGKKITLECSQTMGHDKMYWYQQDPGMELHLIHYSYGVNSTEKGDLSSESTVSRIRTEHFPLTLESARPSHTSQYLCASRGQAGGEKLFFGSGTQLSVL.

This clone was detected only once. V usage is TRBV5-8 and J usage is TRBJ2-7, with a weak D call TRBD1 (6 bases). Germline-derived CDR1 and CDR2 are SGHTS and YDEGEE. The CDR3 totals 15 residues. V lost 1 base and J 5 bases, leaving 16 bases between the germline ends. The CDR3 DNA reads TGTGCCAGCAGCTTGTGGGGCAGGGGAAGCCACGAGCAGTACTTC. It translates to CASSLWGRGSHEQYF. Filled out from reference TRBV5-8 and TRBJ2-7, the complete variable domain reads EAGVTQSPTHLIKTRGQQATLRCSPISGHTSVYWYQQALGLGLQFLLWYDEGEERNRGNFPPRFSGRQFPNYSSELNVNALELEDSALYLCASSLWGRGSHEQYFGPGTRLTVT.

CDR3 DNA sequence: TGTGCCAGTAGCGTAGGGGACAGCCGGAGTTCACCCCTCCACTTT. Protein product: CASSVGDSRSSPLHF. V gene TRBV19 combines with J gene TRBJ1-6; 7 nucleotides match TRBD1. The CDR3 has 15 amino acids. The J segment lost 9 bases and the V segment lost 6 bases, leaving 11 bases of the junction unmatched. The V gene's germline CDR1 is LNHDA and CDR2 SQIVND (reference sequence).

The rearrangement uses TRBV7-9 and TRBJ2-5; no clear D. Between the trimmed V and J ends, which lost 1 base and 2 bases, there was a span of 8 bases. There are 14 residues in the CDR3. Per germline, CDR1 SEHNR and CDR2 FQNEAQ (reference sequence). This chain's CDR3 is CASSLVRSQETQYF. The CDR3 coding sequence is TGTGCCAGCAGCTTAGTGCGATCTCAAGAGACCCAGTACTTC.